This entry features one T cell receptor (beta chain) sequence. This sample was taken from a study of CD8 T cells in Susac syndrome. Sequencing of TCR beta, carried out with a high-throughput approach, was applied to CD8+ and CD4+ T cells from the blood. The study used healthy donors as controls matched for age and sex. TEMRA cells underwent FACS enrichment and CD8+ and CD4+ T cells underwent negative isolation. A quantity of about 0.5 to 1 ug RNA underwent reverse transcription using random hexamers. The TCR beta CDR3 was amplified by immunoSEQ multiplex PCR across 54 Vbeta, 13 Jbeta. TCRdb re-called the immunoSEQ multiplex PCR reads with MiXCR, one entry per CDR3 protein. The sample lists about 200,000 distinct CDR3 sequences; 95% were seen once. What was sequenced was CD4+ T cells from PBMCs. This clonotype was obtained from a human donor in good health.

The chain's CDR3 is CSAGERERTGYTF. As DNA, the CDR3 is TGCAGCGCCGGAGAGAGGGAGAGAACTGGCTACACCTTC. The rearrangement uses TRBV29-1 and TRBJ1-2; D not resolved. CDR1 and CDR2 (germline): SQVTM, ANQGSEA. The germline V and J ends were trimmed by 7 bases and 7 bases, with 19 bases remaining between them. The CDR3 loop spans 13 amino acids.